This entry is about one TCR beta chain. This entry belongs to a study of T cell changes during pregnancy in multiple sclerosis. TCRdb's copy holds only in-frame clones and misses some; the assay was immunoSEQ multiplex PCR. This sample has 50,000 to 60,000 clones, with about 88% found just once. Germline lookup yields CDR1 WNHNN and CDR2 SYGVQD (reference sequence). The ends lost 10 bases at V and 8 bases at J; junction bases unmatched: 4. This CDR3 contains 11 residues. V usage is TRBV10-1 and J usage is TRBJ2-1, with 8 bases lining up with TRBD2. This clonotype was obtained from a female donor with multiple sclerosis, enrolled in a pregnancy study. The material was peripheral blood, obtained after pregnancy. The CDR3 DNA reads as TGCGCCAACCCGGGGGGGGATGAGCAGTTCTTC. Translating gives CANPGGDEQFF.